This TCR beta chain was identified in a study of CD8+ T cells in alopecia areata (dated by TCRdb to the late 2010s). As for the study more broadly: Treated patients were enrolled in an open-label pilot trial of oral tofacitinib, 5 to 10 mg twice daily, for moderate-to-severe alopecia areata. Tofacitinib was given for 6 to 18 months, followed by 6 months of follow-up off drug to assess delayed response and recurrence. For the treated patients, the SALT score, which quantifies what percentage of scalp surface area is affected, served as the measure of disease severity. The study used high-throughput TCRbeta sequencing to examine T cell clonal expansion in alopecia areata, in both the C3H/HeJ mouse model and human patients. On the human side, TCRbeta sequencing was run on scalp tissue and on sorted CD4+ and CD8+ peripheral blood T cells from healthy controls and from alopecia areata patients with either patchy or totalis/universalis disease. Tofacitinib-treated patients had biopsies at baseline and at 4 and 24 weeks of treatment, with a later scalp biopsy in several patients. Scalp clonality was compared across normal scalp (n=4), patchy alopecia areata scalp (n=8), and alopecia totalis/universalis scalp (n=8). RNA was obtained with the PAXgene miRNA kit for fixed scalp, the miRNeasy kit for PBMCs, and the RNeasy kit for mouse skin. immunoSEQ multiplex PCR using 35 Vbeta forward primers and 13 Jbeta reverse primers was used to amplify TCRbeta CDR3 regions. What the study reported, not specific to this receptor: Because the treated cohort was small and had only one nonresponder, larger studies are needed to examine links between baseline CD8+ expansion and response. Shared TCR sequences between patients were less evident than in mice, which may be partly attributable to HLA diversity in the patient population. Many expanded lesional clones persisted in scalp and blood during tofacitinib treatment, which may partly explain relapse after stopping treatment. Compared with normal scalp, lesional scalp, particularly in alopecia totalis/universalis, had higher clonality and more expanded CD8+ clones, which suggests antigenic drive. With tofacitinib, both scalp clonality and the number of expanded CD8+ clones among the top 100 scalp clones went down significantly. Unlike mouse skin, which is dominated by gammadelta T cells, normal human skin has resident alphabeta T cells that are also sequenced, and this complicates analysis of the scalp TCR repertoire.

In the case of this clone: The specificity of this receptor is unknown. No base qualities exist here, and no much larger clone lies one base off it.

Spanning cysteine to phenylalanine, the CDR3 consists of 16 amino acids. Here the CDR3 DNA is all that survives: 48 bases in frame from base 1. Looking up the germline V gene yields CDR1 SGDLS and CDR2 YYNGEE. The germline V and J ends show losses of 2 bases and 0 bases respectively, and no gene match explains 5 bases of the junction. The treatment or condition label for this specimen denotes: oral pan-JAK inhibitor, 5-10 mg twice daily. From alopecia areata patients, peripheral blood was collected along with lesional scalp punch biopsies. PBMCs were isolated by density centrifugation and stained for CD3, CD4 and CD8, after which CD4+ and CD8+ T cells were sorted on a FACSAria. Libraries were built with the immunoSEQ multiplex PCR assay. RNA was extracted from all samples and reverse transcribed into cDNA, which served as template for TCR sequencing. First-strand cDNA was synthesized with SuperScript III using a 2:1 mix of oligo-dT and random hexamers. A synthetic immune receptor repertoire was used to assess amplification bias, and residual bias was removed computationally. The published analysis was carried out like this. Raw reads were preprocessed for error removal, and CDR3 was defined according to IMGT conventions as running from the conserved cysteine to phenylalanine. To get clonality, Shannon entropy was normalized by log2 of the number of productive unique TCRs and the result was subtracted from 1. CD4 or CD8 identity of scalp clones was inferred by cross-referencing scalp TCRbeta sequences with sorted blood CD4 and CD8 repertoires. Drawn from immuneACCESS, this table holds only the in-frame rearrangements with V and J called that TCRdb kept. Clones are partly lost; checked studies trace under half to an unresolved V gene and leave the rest unexplained. V, J and clone size were drawn from that table, and D and trimming were deduced from the DNA. This sample is represented by 200,000 or so clones; less than 50% of them were singletons. Over 2.5% of the sample is taken by the ten largest.

The chain was built from TRBV9 and TRBJ2-1, with 7 bases aligning to TRBD2. The sequence was collected from a human donor with alopecia areata. Specimen: CD4+ T cells sorted from blood, collected around week 37, from a patient treated with tofacitinib. The DNA sequence is given as TGTGCCAGCAGCGTTGGGACTACAAGCTCCTACAATGAGCAGTTCTTC. Its translation reads: CASSVGTTSSYNEQFF.